A selection of T cell receptor beta chains follows, all from one sample in a study of T cells in Graves' hyperthyroidism and ophthalmopathy. From the multiplex PCR reads, TCRdb called clonotypes with MiXCR, one entry per CDR3 protein. The repertoire holds approximately 560,000 distinct CDR3 sequences, under 60% seen once, with approximately 8.2% in the top ten. Sequences were obtained from peripheral blood or thyroid tissue (not recorded which). The receptor set was obtained from a woman aged 18-29 years with Graves' hyperthyroidism. The CDR3 runs from the conserved cysteine through the conserved F or W. The order of the fields is J gene, D gene, V gene, clone size, CDR3 DNA, CDR3 protein. A D gene is named only where the DNA matches it firmly. Clone sizes are given selectively: once, few, many, or a class where the clone is expanded.

j_gene: TRBJ2-5; d_gene: TRBD2; v_gene: TRBV7-6; abundance: few; CDR3nt: TGTGCCAGCAGCCCGTGGGGGGTTAGCGGGAGAGGCGAGACCCAGTACTTC; CDR3aa: CASSPWGVSGRGETQYF
j_gene: TRBJ1-2; d_gene: TRBD1; v_gene: TRBV7-2; abundance: NA; CDR3nt: TGCGCCAGCAGCCAAGAGGGCAGGGGGCCCTATGGCTACACCTTC; CDR3aa: CASSQEGRGPYGYTF
j_gene: TRBJ1-5; d_gene: NA; v_gene: TRBV6-1; abundance: few; CDR3nt: TGTGCCAGCAGTGAAGGGTCAGGATGGAATCAGCCCCAGCATTTT; CDR3aa: CASSEGSGWNQPQHF
j_gene: TRBJ1-5; d_gene: NA; v_gene: TRBV9; abundance: NA; CDR3nt: TGTGCCAGCAGCAGGGTGGGGAGCAATCAGCCCCAGCATTTT; CDR3aa: CASSRVGSNQPQHF
j_gene: TRBJ1-4; d_gene: TRBD1; v_gene: TRBV20-1; abundance: NA; CDR3nt: TGCAGTGCTAGATCTCCGGGACAGGGAGGAACTAATGAAAAACTGTTTTTT; CDR3aa: CSARSPGQGGTNEKLFF
j_gene: TRBJ2-7; d_gene: TRBD2; v_gene: TRBV13; abundance: NA; CDR3nt: TGTGCCAGCAGTACCCGGACTAGCGGTGCCTACGAGCAGTACTTC; CDR3aa: CASSTRTSGAYEQYF
j_gene: TRBJ2-3; d_gene: NA; v_gene: TRBV25-1; abundance: NA; CDR3nt: TGTGCCAGCGGATTCCGGGACAAACCATTAGATACGCAGTATTTT; CDR3aa: CASGFRDKPLDTQYF
j_gene: TRBJ2-7; d_gene: NA; v_gene: TRBV10-3; abundance: many; CDR3nt: TGTGCCATCAGTGGGAAAGCGGACGGCTACGAGCAGTACTTC; CDR3aa: CAISGKADGYEQYF
j_gene: TRBJ1-6; d_gene: TRBD1; v_gene: TRBV11-1; abundance: NA; CDR3nt: TGTGCCAGCAGCTTCGGCTCGTTTGTCAGGGGGACTAATTCACCCCTCCACTTT; CDR3aa: CASSFGSFVRGTNSPLHF
j_gene: TRBJ2-6; d_gene: TRBD2; v_gene: TRBV7-3; abundance: NA; CDR3nt: TGTGCCAGCAGCCCTTATATGTCTAGCGGGAGCCAGTCTGGGGCCAACGTCCTGACTTTC; CDR3aa: CASSPYMSSGSQSGANVLTF
j_gene: TRBJ2-7; d_gene: TRBD2; v_gene: TRBV2; abundance: NA; CDR3nt: TGTGCCAGCAGTTACTTGGGCGGGGGATCCTACGAGCAGTACTTC; CDR3aa: CASSYLGGGSYEQYF
j_gene: TRBJ1-5; d_gene: TRBD1; v_gene: TRBV15; abundance: NA; CDR3nt: TGTGCCACCAGCAGCGTAGGGGGCGGGTTCGATCAGCCCCAGCATTTT; CDR3aa: CATSSVGGGFDQPQHF
j_gene: TRBJ2-6; d_gene: TRBD2; v_gene: TRBV5-1; abundance: NA; CDR3nt: TGCGCCAGCAGCTTGGTTGCGGGAGTCGTTGGGGCCAACGTCCTGACTTTC; CDR3aa: CASSLVAGVVGANVLTF
j_gene: TRBJ1-2; d_gene: NA; v_gene: TRBV29-1; abundance: NA; CDR3nt: TGCAGCGTTCACAGGACGGATCCTAACTATGGCTACACCTTC; CDR3aa: CSVHRTDPNYGYTF
j_gene: TRBJ2-7; d_gene: NA; v_gene: TRBV10-3; abundance: few; CDR3nt: TGTGCCCCCAAAGCGGACACCTACTCCTACGAGCAGTACTTC; CDR3aa: CAPKADTYSYEQYF